Below, 5 T cell receptor beta chains from the same sample are listed, as sequenced in a study of blood T cell repertoires in COVID-19. Data came from immunoSEQ multiplex PCR; TCRdb stores just in-frame clones and leaves some out. In the table there are about 80,000 clones, around four fifths of which are singletons. What was sequenced was peripheral blood. The source is a human donor in a cohort sampled during active COVID-19.

Here the CDR3 DNA reads TGTGCCAGCAGTGAAGACAGGGGAGGCACCTACGAGCAGTACTTC. The encoded protein is CASSEDRGGTYEQYF. The chain links TRBV6-1 to TRBJ2-7, with a possible D match to TRBD1 (7 bases). This CDR3 is built from 15 residues. The V end lost 1 base, the J end lost 2 bases, and 12 bases lay between the germline ends. From germline, CDR1 is MNHNS and CDR2 SASEGT.

The chain carries TRBV2 and TRBJ2-2; TRBD1 agrees at 8 bases. This CDR3 is built from 13 residues. Germline assignment: CDR1 SNHLY and CDR2 FYNNEI. With 9 bases clipped from V and 6 bases from J, the junction kept 6 bases outside the gene matches. For the CDR3, the DNA is TGTGCCAGGGACAGGGTGGGGGCCGGGGAGCTGTTTTTT. Its translation is CARDRVGAGELFF.

The chain couples TRBV5-8 to TRBJ1-2; 7 nucleotides align to TRBD1. V lost 4 bases and J lost 1; bases outside the gene matches: 4. The CDR3 consists of 14 residues. The germline gives CDR1 SGHTS, CDR2 YDEGEE. In DNA, the CDR3 is TGTGCCAGCAGCCGGGACAGTCTTAACTATGGCTACACCTTC. Translation: CASSRDSLNYGYTF.

The chain uses TRBV18 and TRBJ2-2; the match to TRBD1 covers 7 bases. Trimming at V came to 3 bases and at J to 2 bases, leaving 3 bases not matched to a gene. Germline V gene lookup returns CDR1 KGHSH and CDR2 LQKENI. This CDR3 has 15 residues. The CDR3 DNA sequence: TGTGCCAGCTCACCGGGACAGTTTAACACCGGGGAGCTGTTTTTT. Encoded protein: CASSPGQFNTGELFF.

The chain joins TRBV30 to TRBJ1-1; TRBD1 matches 7 bases. Germline CDR1 and CDR2: GTSNPN and SVGIG (reference sequence). This CDR3 region has 16 residues. V was pared by 2 bases and J by 0 bases, with 9 bases of the junction left unmatched. The CDR3 loop reads CAWSFRTGFMNTEAFF. The CDR3 DNA sequence: TGTGCCTGGAGTTTCCGGACAGGTTTTATGAACACTGAAGCTTTCTTT.